Listed below are T cell receptor beta chains from one sample, sequenced in a study of PD-1 blockade in classical Hodgkin lymphoma. TCRdb's table, derived via immunoSEQ multiplex PCR, lists solely in-frame clones and lacks some. This table has tens of thousands of clones, about 88% appearing once. The source material was peripheral blood mononuclear cells (PBMCs), sampled at baseline. These receptor sequences come from a human donor with classical Hodgkin lymphoma. Both conserved end residues are part of each CDR3. Each record gives: D gene, J gene, clone size, V gene, CDR3 protein, CDR3 DNA. A D gene is named only where the DNA matches it firmly. Only part of the rows carry a size: once, few, many, or a class if the clone is expanded.

D gene: TRBD2; J gene: TRBJ2-1; clone size: once; V gene: TRBV10-1; CDR3 protein: CASSEARLAEQFF; CDR3 DNA: TGCGCCAGCAGCGAAGCTAGACTAGCGGAGCAGTTCTTC
D gene: TRBD1; J gene: TRBJ2-5; clone size: .; V gene: TRBV14; CDR3 protein: CASSSNRGETQYF; CDR3 DNA: TGTGCCAGCAGCTCCAACAGGGGGGAGACCCAGTACTTC
D gene: .; J gene: TRBJ2-2; clone size: .; V gene: TRBV15; CDR3 protein: CATSISGPGELFF; CDR3 DNA: TGTGCCACCAGCATTTCGGGGCCTGGGGAGCTGTTTTTT
D gene: TRBD1; J gene: TRBJ1-1; clone size: once; V gene: TRBV10-2; CDR3 protein: CASIAAGGSNTEAFF; CDR3 DNA: TGCGCCAGCATAGCGGCAGGGGGCTCAAACACTGAAGCTTTCTTT
D gene: TRBD2; J gene: TRBJ2-7; clone size: .; V gene: TRBV7-8; CDR3 protein: CASSLVPSGLISYEQYF; CDR3 DNA: TGTGCCAGCAGCTTAGTCCCTAGCGGCTTAATCTCCTACGAGCAGTACTTC
D gene: .; J gene: TRBJ1-5; clone size: .; V gene: TRBV28; CDR3 protein: CASSAFRGASNQPQHF; CDR3 DNA: TGTGCCAGCAGTGCGTTCAGGGGAGCTAGCAATCAGCCCCAGCATTTT
D gene: .; J gene: TRBJ1-1; clone size: .; V gene: TRBV11-3; CDR3 protein: CASSSQSGNTEAFF; CDR3 DNA: TGTGCCAGCAGTTCGCAATCGGGTAACACTGAAGCTTTCTTT
D gene: .; J gene: TRBJ2-1; clone size: .; V gene: TRBV27; CDR3 protein: CASSLSVGAAHDEQFF; CDR3 DNA: TGTGCCAGCAGTTTATCAGTGGGAGCGGCACACGATGAGCAGTTCTTC
D gene: TRBD1; J gene: TRBJ2-5; clone size: once; V gene: TRBV28; CDR3 protein: CASSLSGGAETQYF; CDR3 DNA: TGTGCCAGCAGTTTATCAGGGGGCGCAGAGACCCAGTACTTC
D gene: .; J gene: TRBJ2-2; clone size: .; V gene: TRBV4-1; CDR3 protein: CASSHGPGTGNTGELFF; CDR3 DNA: TGCGCCAGCAGCCATGGACCCGGGACGGGGAACACCGGGGAGCTGTTTTTT
D gene: .; J gene: TRBJ1-1; clone size: .; V gene: TRBV7-9; CDR3 protein: CASSLAGENTEAFF; CDR3 DNA: TGTGCCAGCAGCTTAGCTGGCGAGAACACTGAAGCTTTCTTT
D gene: TRBD2; J gene: TRBJ2-7; clone size: .; V gene: TRBV6-6; CDR3 protein: CASSYWTSAGSYEQYF; CDR3 DNA: TGTGCCAGCAGTTACTGGACTAGCGCCGGCTCCTACGAGCAGTACTTC
D gene: .; J gene: TRBJ1-2; clone size: once; V gene: TRBV19; CDR3 protein: CASRKMGNYGYTF; CDR3 DNA: TGTGCCAGTAGAAAAATGGGAAACTATGGCTACACCTTC
D gene: .; J gene: TRBJ1-6; clone size: .; V gene: TRBV6-5; CDR3 protein: CASSRPGPLHF; CDR3 DNA: TGTGCCAGCAGTAGACCCGGGCCCCTCCACTTT
D gene: TRBD1; J gene: TRBJ2-7; clone size: .; V gene: TRBV7-9; CDR3 protein: CASSSGTGNYEQYF; CDR3 DNA: TGTGCCAGCAGCTCCGGGACAGGGAACTACGAGCAGTACTTC
D gene: .; J gene: TRBJ2-7; clone size: .; V gene: TRBV11-2; CDR3 protein: CASSFQGGYYEQYF; CDR3 DNA: TGTGCCAGCAGCTTTCAAGGCGGATACTACGAGCAGTACTTC
D gene: TRBD1; J gene: TRBJ1-2; clone size: .; V gene: TRBV28; CDR3 protein: CASSLPLRQGTGYTF; CDR3 DNA: TGTGCCAGCAGTTTACCCCTGAGACAGGGGACTGGCTACACCTTC